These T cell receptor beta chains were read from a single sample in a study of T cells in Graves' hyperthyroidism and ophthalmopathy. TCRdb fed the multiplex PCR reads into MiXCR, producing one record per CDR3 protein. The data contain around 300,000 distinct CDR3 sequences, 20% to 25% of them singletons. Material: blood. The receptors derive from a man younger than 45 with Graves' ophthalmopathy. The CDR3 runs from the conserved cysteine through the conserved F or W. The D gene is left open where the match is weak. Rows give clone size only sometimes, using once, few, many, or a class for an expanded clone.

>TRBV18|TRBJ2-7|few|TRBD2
CASSTGLAGDAEQYF
TGTGCCAGCTCGACAGGACTAGCGGGAGACGCCGAGCAGTACTTC
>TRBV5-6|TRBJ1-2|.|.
CASSRASLSNYGYTF
TGTGCCAGCAGCCGGGCTTCGCTATCTAACTATGGCTACACCTTC
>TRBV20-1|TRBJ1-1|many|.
CSARIGGGGTEAFF
TGCAGTGCTAGAATCGGGGGGGGTGGCACTGAAGCTTTCTTT
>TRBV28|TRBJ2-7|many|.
CASSPQGLSYEQYF
TGTGCCAGCAGTCCTCAGGGTCTTTCCTACGAGCAGTACTTC
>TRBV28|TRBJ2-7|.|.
CASSLLVREQYF
TGTGCCAGCAGTTTACTTGTGCGCGAGCAGTACTTC
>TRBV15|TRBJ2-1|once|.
CATSRVGNNEQFF
TGTGCCACCAGCAGAGTAGGAAACAATGAGCAGTTCTTC
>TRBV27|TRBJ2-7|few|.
CASSLQGSDSYEQYF
TGTGCCAGCAGTTTACAGGGCAGCGACTCCTACGAGCAGTACTTC
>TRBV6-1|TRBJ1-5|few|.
CASGFNQPQHF
TGTGCCAGCGGGTTTAATCAGCCCCAGCATTTT
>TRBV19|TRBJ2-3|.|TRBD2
CASSTQRDDTDTQYF
TGTGCCAGTAGTACCCAGCGGGACGACACAGATACGCAGTATTTT
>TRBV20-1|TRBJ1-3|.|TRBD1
CSARPTGAEGNTIYF
TGCAGTGCTAGACCGACAGGGGCGGAGGGAAACACCATATATTTT
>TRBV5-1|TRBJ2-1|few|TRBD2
CASSLGLAGDNSYNEQFF
TGCGCCAGCAGCCTCGGACTAGCGGGAGACAACTCCTACAATGAGCAGTTCTTC
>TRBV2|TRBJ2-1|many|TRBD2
CASSPGTSGRSEQFF
TGTGCCAGCAGCCCCGGGACTAGCGGGAGAAGTGAGCAGTTCTTC
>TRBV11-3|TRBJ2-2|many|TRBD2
CASSLNSGGTGELFF
TGTGCCAGCAGCTTAAATAGCGGGGGCACCGGGGAGCTGTTTTTT
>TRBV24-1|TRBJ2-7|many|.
CATSDPDSNYEQYF
TGTGCCACCAGTGATCCGGACAGCAACTACGAGCAGTACTTC
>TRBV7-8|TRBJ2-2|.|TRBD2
CASSFLSSGRAGGELFF
TGTGCCAGCAGCTTCCTTTCTAGCGGGAGGGCCGGCGGGGAGCTGTTTTTT
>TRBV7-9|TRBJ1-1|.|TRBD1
CASSLGAGGSTEAFF
TGTGCCAGCAGCTTAGGGGCAGGGGGATCCACTGAAGCTTTCTTT
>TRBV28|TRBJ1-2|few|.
CASSLNMGGYTF
TGTGCCAGCAGTTTAAATATGGGAGGCTACACCTTC